This is a list of T cell receptor beta chains from one sample in a study of human T cells and chemical hapten exposure. TCRdb re-called the RACE reads through MiXCR, storing one row per CDR3 protein. The sample contains 380,000 or so distinct CDR3 sequences, about 4.8% of which appear only once. The starting material was whole blood, obtained in connection with sensitization to the hapten diphenylcyclopropenone (DPC). All receptors derive from a woman between 45 and 65 years old with alopecia areata. Some clones in this sample may be carry-over from other donors' samples. Both conserved end residues are part of each CDR3. The order of the fields is J gene, V gene, D gene, clone size, CDR3 protein, CDR3 DNA. The D gene is left open where the match is weak. A clone size is listed for some rows: how often the clone was seen (once, few, many), or a class if it is expanded.

J gene: TRBJ2-5; V gene: TRBV10-3; D gene: .; clone size: many; CDR3 protein: CAISATEASQETQYF; CDR3 DNA: TGTGCCATCAGTGCGACCGAGGCCTCCCAAGAGACCCAGTACTTC
J gene: TRBJ2-5; V gene: TRBV7-2; D gene: TRBD2; clone size: .; CDR3 protein: CASSPELAGGRETQYF; CDR3 DNA: TGTGCCAGCAGCCCCGAACTAGCGGGGGGCCGAGAGACCCAGTACTTC
J gene: TRBJ2-3; V gene: TRBV5-5; D gene: TRBD2; clone size: .; CDR3 protein: CASSPSGSRTDTQYF; CDR3 DNA: TGTGCCAGCAGCCCCAGCGGGAGCAGGACAGATACGCAGTATTTT
J gene: TRBJ2-7; V gene: TRBV20-1; D gene: TRBD1; clone size: .; CDR3 protein: CSADRQGAGEQYF; CDR3 DNA: TGCAGTGCTGACCGACAGGGGGCAGGGGAGCAGTACTTC
J gene: TRBJ2-7; V gene: TRBV28; D gene: .; clone size: many; CDR3 protein: CASRARGDEQYF; CDR3 DNA: TGTGCCAGCAGGGCCCGAGGCGACGAGCAGTACTTC
J gene: TRBJ2-4; V gene: TRBV4-1; D gene: .; clone size: .; CDR3 protein: CASSQGPLQVLAKNIQYF; CDR3 DNA: TGCGCCAGCAGCCAAGGACCCCTGCAGGTACTAGCCAAAAACATTCAGTACTTC
J gene: TRBJ1-6; V gene: TRBV12-3/TRBV12-4; D gene: TRBD1; clone size: many; CDR3 protein: CASSFWDRGVNSPLHF; CDR3 DNA: TGTGCCAGCAGTTTTTGGGACAGGGGGGTTAATTCACCCCTCCACTTT
J gene: TRBJ2-3; V gene: TRBV5-4; D gene: .; clone size: many; CDR3 protein: CASSSTGSDTQYF; CDR3 DNA: TGTGCCAGCAGCTCGACAGGATCAGATACGCAGTATTTT
J gene: TRBJ2-1; V gene: TRBV7-2; D gene: .; clone size: few; CDR3 protein: CATLKGLTNNEQFF; CDR3 DNA: TGTGCCACACTAAAGGGACTCACTAACAATGAGCAGTTCTTC
J gene: TRBJ2-3; V gene: TRBV2; D gene: .; clone size: few; CDR3 protein: CASSVSRLVPTQYF; CDR3 DNA: TGTGCCAGCAGTGTTTCAAGACTAGTTCCTACGCAGTATTTT
J gene: TRBJ2-5; V gene: TRBV5-4; D gene: .; clone size: many; CDR3 protein: CALSSGFKETQYF; CDR3 DNA: TGTGCCCTTAGTAGCGGCTTTAAAGAGACCCAGTACTTC
J gene: TRBJ2-7; V gene: TRBV7-6; D gene: TRBD1; clone size: few; CDR3 protein: CASSSGQGWDEQYF; CDR3 DNA: TGTGCCAGCAGCTCGGGACAGGGGTGGGACGAGCAGTACTTC
J gene: TRBJ1-5; V gene: TRBV19; D gene: .; clone size: many; CDR3 protein: CASTTTFGSNQPQHF; CDR3 DNA: TGTGCCAGTACTACGACTTTCGGTAGCAATCAGCCCCAGCATTTT
J gene: TRBJ1-2; V gene: TRBV19; D gene: .; clone size: .; CDR3 protein: CASSAMTRTAIYGYTF; CDR3 DNA: TGTGCCAGTAGTGCCATGACACGGACCGCTATATATGGCTACACCTTC
J gene: TRBJ2-7; V gene: TRBV29-1; D gene: .; clone size: many; CDR3 protein: CSVAGAYEQYF; CDR3 DNA: TGCAGCGTTGCAGGGGCCTACGAGCAGTACTTC
J gene: TRBJ2-3; V gene: TRBV7-6; D gene: TRBD1; clone size: few; CDR3 protein: CASSSTGANTDTQYF; CDR3 DNA: TGTGCCAGCAGCTCCACAGGGGCCAACACAGATACGCAGTATTTT
J gene: TRBJ1-4; V gene: TRBV29-1; D gene: TRBD1; clone size: many; CDR3 protein: CSVRTGRGEKLFF; CDR3 DNA: TGCAGCGTCCGGACAGGGAGGGGTGAAAAACTGTTTTTT
J gene: TRBJ1-2; V gene: TRBV5-1; D gene: .; clone size: many; CDR3 protein: CASSLEGFNYGYTF; CDR3 DNA: TGCGCCAGCAGCTTGGAAGGGTTTAACTATGGCTACACCTTC
J gene: TRBJ1-2; V gene: TRBV28; D gene: .; clone size: many; CDR3 protein: CASRDRGGPLGGYTF; CDR3 DNA: TGTGCCAGCAGGGACCGGGGGGGGCCCTTAGGAGGCTACACCTTC
J gene: TRBJ2-7; V gene: TRBV20-1; D gene: TRBD2; clone size: few; CDR3 protein: CSAASGTSYEQYF; CDR3 DNA: TGCAGTGCTGCTAGCGGGACCTCCTACGAGCAGTACTTC
J gene: TRBJ1-1; V gene: TRBV28; D gene: .; clone size: few; CDR3 protein: CASSSSLGGTEAFF; CDR3 DNA: TGTGCCAGCAGTTCTTCCCTTGGAGGCACTGAAGCTTTCTTT
J gene: TRBJ1-3; V gene: TRBV5-1; D gene: TRBD1; clone size: many; CDR3 protein: CASSLGQIPNTIYF; CDR3 DNA: TGCGCCAGCAGCCTGGGACAGATTCCAAACACCATATATTTT
J gene: TRBJ2-7; V gene: TRBV5-5; D gene: .; clone size: many; CDR3 protein: CASSYDSTYEQYF; CDR3 DNA: TGTGCCAGCAGCTACGACAGTACCTACGAGCAGTACTTC
J gene: TRBJ1-6; V gene: TRBV10-3; D gene: TRBD1; clone size: many; CDR3 protein: CAIKDRGYNSPLHF; CDR3 DNA: TGTGCCATCAAGGACAGGGGTTATAATTCACCCCTCCACTTT
J gene: TRBJ1-3; V gene: TRBV10-3; D gene: TRBD1; clone size: many; CDR3 protein: CAISDARGPGNTIYF; CDR3 DNA: TGTGCCATCAGTGACGCCAGGGGGCCTGGAAACACCATATATTTT
J gene: TRBJ2-5; V gene: TRBV11-2; D gene: TRBD1; clone size: .; CDR3 protein: CASSLDGTGVETQYF; CDR3 DNA: TGTGCCAGCAGCTTAGATGGGACAGGGGTTGAGACCCAGTACTTC
J gene: TRBJ2-7; V gene: TRBV20-1; D gene: .; clone size: many; CDR3 protein: CSASSENYEQYF; CDR3 DNA: TGCAGTGCTAGCAGTGAAAACTACGAGCAGTACTTC
J gene: TRBJ1-1; V gene: TRBV3-1; D gene: .; clone size: .; CDR3 protein: CASSFDGNTEAFF; CDR3 DNA: TGTGCCAGCAGCTTCGACGGTAACACTGAAGCTTTCTTT
J gene: TRBJ1-3; V gene: TRBV1; D gene: .; clone size: many; CDR3 protein: CTSSQDGQGCSGNTIYF; CDR3 DNA: TGCACCAGCAGCCAAGATGGACAGGGGTGCTCTGGAAACACCATATATTTT
J gene: TRBJ1-1; V gene: TRBV15; D gene: .; clone size: many; CDR3 protein: CATSRLPRADLNTEAFF; CDR3 DNA: TGTGCCACCAGCAGATTACCGAGGGCCGACTTGAACACTGAAGCTTTCTTT
J gene: TRBJ2-5; V gene: TRBV7-9; D gene: TRBD1; clone size: many; CDR3 protein: CASSLATAGTGVKTQYF; CDR3 DNA: TGTGCCAGCAGCTTAGCGACGGCCGGGACAGGGGTAAAGACCCAGTACTTC
J gene: TRBJ2-5; V gene: TRBV9; D gene: .; clone size: many; CDR3 protein: CASSLAPGSSETQYF; CDR3 DNA: TGTGCCAGCAGCCTAGCGCCTGGGAGCTCAGAGACCCAGTACTTC
J gene: TRBJ2-1; V gene: TRBV20-1; D gene: .; clone size: few; CDR3 protein: CSARSHGGGEQFF; CDR3 DNA: TGCAGTGCTAGGTCACATGGGGGGGGCGAGCAGTTCTTC
J gene: TRBJ2-5; V gene: TRBV27; D gene: TRBD1; clone size: few; CDR3 protein: CASSLGQAVETQYF; CDR3 DNA: TGTGCCAGCAGTTTAGGACAGGCAGTGGAGACCCAGTACTTC
J gene: TRBJ1-4; V gene: TRBV29-1; D gene: .; clone size: few; CDR3 protein: CSVVIQQAPGEKLFF; CDR3 DNA: TGCAGCGTCGTAATACAACAGGCCCCGGGGGAAAAACTGTTTTTT
J gene: TRBJ2-7; V gene: TRBV20-1; D gene: .; clone size: few; CDR3 protein: CSARDRHTYEQYF; CDR3 DNA: TGCAGTGCTAGAGATCGGCATACCTACGAGCAGTACTTC
J gene: TRBJ1-5; V gene: TRBV20-1; D gene: .; clone size: .; CDR3 protein: CSARDGGAAGPQHF; CDR3 DNA: TGCAGTGCTAGAGATGGGGGGGCCGCAGGACCCCAGCATTTT
J gene: TRBJ2-7; V gene: TRBV19; D gene: .; clone size: few; CDR3 protein: CASSSVPGLRTAEQYF; CDR3 DNA: TGTGCCAGTAGTTCGGTCCCGGGACTCAGGACGGCCGAGCAGTACTTC
J gene: TRBJ2-7; V gene: TRBV29-1; D gene: .; clone size: .; CDR3 protein: CSVPTGTPYEQYF; CDR3 DNA: TGCAGCGTCCCGACAGGGACTCCCTACGAGCAGTACTTC
J gene: TRBJ2-5; V gene: TRBV10-2; D gene: TRBD2; clone size: few; CDR3 protein: CASRTGLAVPGETQYF; CDR3 DNA: TGCGCCAGCAGGACGGGACTAGCGGTTCCTGGGGAGACCCAGTACTTC
J gene: TRBJ1-6; V gene: TRBV4-3; D gene: .; clone size: many; CDR3 protein: CASSQDTQGYSPLHF; CDR3 DNA: TGCGCCAGCAGCCAAGATACCCAGGGGTACTCACCCCTCCACTTT
J gene: TRBJ2-5; V gene: TRBV28; D gene: TRBD1; clone size: many; CDR3 protein: CASSFRTGRRRETQYF; CDR3 DNA: TGTGCCAGCAGTTTTAGGACAGGTCGCCGCAGAGAGACCCAGTACTTC
J gene: TRBJ1-5; V gene: TRBV7-9; D gene: .; clone size: many; CDR3 protein: CASTSDGLSNQPQHF; CDR3 DNA: TGTGCCAGCACCTCAGACGGGCTTAGCAATCAGCCCCAGCATTTT
J gene: TRBJ2-7; V gene: TRBV20-1; D gene: .; clone size: few; CDR3 protein: CSALLWNSSSYEQYF; CDR3 DNA: TGCAGTGCTCTCCTCTGGAACTCCAGCTCCTACGAGCAGTACTTC